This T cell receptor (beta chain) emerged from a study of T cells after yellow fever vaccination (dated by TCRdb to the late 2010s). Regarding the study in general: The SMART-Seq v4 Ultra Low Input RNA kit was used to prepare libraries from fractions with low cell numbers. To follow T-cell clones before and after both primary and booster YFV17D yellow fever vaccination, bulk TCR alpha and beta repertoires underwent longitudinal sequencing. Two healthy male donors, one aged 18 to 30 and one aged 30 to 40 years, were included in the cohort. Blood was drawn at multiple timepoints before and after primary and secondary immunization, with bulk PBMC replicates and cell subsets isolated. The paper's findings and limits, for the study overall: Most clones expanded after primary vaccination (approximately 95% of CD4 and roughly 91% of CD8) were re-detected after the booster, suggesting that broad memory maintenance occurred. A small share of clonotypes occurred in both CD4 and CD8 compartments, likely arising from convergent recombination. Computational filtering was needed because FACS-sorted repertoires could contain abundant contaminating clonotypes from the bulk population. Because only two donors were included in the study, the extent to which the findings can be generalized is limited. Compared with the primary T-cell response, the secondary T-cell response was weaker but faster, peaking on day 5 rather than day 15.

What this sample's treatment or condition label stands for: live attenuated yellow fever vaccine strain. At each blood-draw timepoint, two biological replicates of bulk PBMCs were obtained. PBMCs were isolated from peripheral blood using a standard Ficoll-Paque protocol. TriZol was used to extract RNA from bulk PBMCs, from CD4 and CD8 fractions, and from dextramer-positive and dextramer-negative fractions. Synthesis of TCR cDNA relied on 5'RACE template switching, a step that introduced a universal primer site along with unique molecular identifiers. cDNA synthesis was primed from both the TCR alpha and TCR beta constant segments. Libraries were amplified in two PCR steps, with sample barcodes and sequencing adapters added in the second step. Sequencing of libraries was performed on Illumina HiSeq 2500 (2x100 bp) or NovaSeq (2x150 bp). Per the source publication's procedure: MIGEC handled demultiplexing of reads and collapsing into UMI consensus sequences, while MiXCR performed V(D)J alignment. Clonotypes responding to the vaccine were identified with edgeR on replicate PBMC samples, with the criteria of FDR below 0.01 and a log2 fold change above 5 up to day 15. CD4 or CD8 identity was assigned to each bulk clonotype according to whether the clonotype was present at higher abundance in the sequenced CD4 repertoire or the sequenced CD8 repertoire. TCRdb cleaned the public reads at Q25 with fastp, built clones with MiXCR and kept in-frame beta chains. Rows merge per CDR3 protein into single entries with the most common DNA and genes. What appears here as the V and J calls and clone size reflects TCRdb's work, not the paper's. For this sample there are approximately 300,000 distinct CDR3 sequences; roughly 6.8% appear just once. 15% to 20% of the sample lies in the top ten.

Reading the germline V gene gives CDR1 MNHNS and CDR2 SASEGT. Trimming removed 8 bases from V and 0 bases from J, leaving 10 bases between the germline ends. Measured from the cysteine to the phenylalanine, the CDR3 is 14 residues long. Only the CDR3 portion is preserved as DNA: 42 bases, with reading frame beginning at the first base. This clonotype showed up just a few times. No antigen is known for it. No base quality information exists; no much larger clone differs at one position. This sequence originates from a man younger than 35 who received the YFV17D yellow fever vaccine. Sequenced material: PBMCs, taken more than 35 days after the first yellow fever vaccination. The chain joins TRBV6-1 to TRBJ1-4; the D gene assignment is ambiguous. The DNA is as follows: TGTGCCAGCGCGGCCTATGCAACTAATGAAAAACTGTTTTTT. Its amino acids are CASAAYATNEKLFF.